The 5 T cell receptor beta chains below all came from one sample that was sequenced in a study of blood T cell repertoires in COVID-19. Repertoires were generated with immunoSEQ multiplex PCR, while TCRdb's copy carries only in-frame clones and drops some. The data show a few hundred thousand clones, nearly 90% seen once. Input material: PBMCs or T cells enriched from blood (not recorded which). These TCRs come from a woman in her 50s who had been exposed to COVID-19.

The chain couples TRBV4-2 to TRBJ2-2, with 9 positions matching TRBD2. V gave up 4 bases and J gave up 0 bases; unmatched junction bases: 3. Per the germline V gene, CDR1 is LGHNA and CDR2 is YNFKEQ. CDR3 length: 16 residues. The CDR3 protein is CASSLVAGANTGELFF. For the CDR3, the DNA is TGTGCCAGCAGCCTCGTAGCGGGAGCGAACACCGGGGAGCTGTTTTTT.

The genes are TRBV27 and TRBJ2-1, with TRBD1 matching 8 bases. The trim removed 6 bases at V and 3 bases at J, leaving 13 bases unmatched. In germline, CDR1 is MNHEY, CDR2 SMNVEV (reference sequence). CDR3 length equals 17 residues. The DNA of the CDR3 is TGTGCCAGCAGAAAAGGACAGGGTGGGGTGAGCTACAATGAGCAGTTCTTC. This sequence encodes CASRKGQGGVSYNEQFF.

This chain uses TRBV6-1 with TRBJ2-2, with 8 positions matching TRBD2. V dropped 2 bases and J dropped 5; count of bases not matched to a gene: 7. Germline values: CDR1 MNHNS, CDR2 SASEGT. The CDR3 sequence is 16 residues long. Here the CDR3 reads CASSERAGAGTGELFF. The CDR3 DNA reads as TGTGCCAGCAGTGAAAGAGCGGGGGCGGGGACCGGGGAGCTGTTTTTT.

The chain carries TRBV2 and TRBJ1-4; 9 bases are a match to TRBD1. J lost 0 bases, V lost 8 bases, and 4 bases had no gene match. Germline CDR1 and CDR2: SNHLY and FYNNEI. The CDR3 length is 15 residues. The CDR3 spells CASGDRVATNEKLFF. Written as DNA, the CDR3 is TGTGCCAGCGGGGACAGGGTTGCAACTAATGAAAAACTGTTTTTT.

The chain employs TRBV4-2 and TRBJ2-7; 7 bases map to TRBD1. Trimming removed 1 base from V and 5 bases from J; junction bases left unmatched: 5. The CDR3 runs 14 residues. Germline CDR1 is LGHNA and CDR2 is YNFKEQ. CDR3: CASSQVTGTDEQYF. The CDR3 DNA follows: TGTGCCAGCAGCCAAGTGACAGGGACAGACGAGCAGTACTTC.